This record covers a single T cell receptor (beta chain). The sample is drawn from a study of T cell responses to AZD1222 COVID-19 vaccine. V was clipped by 8 bases and J by 3 bases, with 6 bases between them. CDR3 size: 11 residues. Looked up from germline, CDR1 is SGHDN and CDR2 is FVKESK. Repertoires were generated with immunoSEQ multiplex PCR, while TCRdb's copy carries only in-frame clones and drops some. This table holds 140,000 or so clones, approximately 92% found once. This chain links TRBV14 with TRBJ2-3, with a weak D call TRBD2 (5 bases). This specimen consisted of peripheral blood, obtained on day 0 of AZD1222 vaccination. This TCR was recovered from an adult in good health. The CDR3 DNA is TGTGCCAGCGGCGGGACAGATACGCAGTATTTT. This codes for CASGGTDTQYF.